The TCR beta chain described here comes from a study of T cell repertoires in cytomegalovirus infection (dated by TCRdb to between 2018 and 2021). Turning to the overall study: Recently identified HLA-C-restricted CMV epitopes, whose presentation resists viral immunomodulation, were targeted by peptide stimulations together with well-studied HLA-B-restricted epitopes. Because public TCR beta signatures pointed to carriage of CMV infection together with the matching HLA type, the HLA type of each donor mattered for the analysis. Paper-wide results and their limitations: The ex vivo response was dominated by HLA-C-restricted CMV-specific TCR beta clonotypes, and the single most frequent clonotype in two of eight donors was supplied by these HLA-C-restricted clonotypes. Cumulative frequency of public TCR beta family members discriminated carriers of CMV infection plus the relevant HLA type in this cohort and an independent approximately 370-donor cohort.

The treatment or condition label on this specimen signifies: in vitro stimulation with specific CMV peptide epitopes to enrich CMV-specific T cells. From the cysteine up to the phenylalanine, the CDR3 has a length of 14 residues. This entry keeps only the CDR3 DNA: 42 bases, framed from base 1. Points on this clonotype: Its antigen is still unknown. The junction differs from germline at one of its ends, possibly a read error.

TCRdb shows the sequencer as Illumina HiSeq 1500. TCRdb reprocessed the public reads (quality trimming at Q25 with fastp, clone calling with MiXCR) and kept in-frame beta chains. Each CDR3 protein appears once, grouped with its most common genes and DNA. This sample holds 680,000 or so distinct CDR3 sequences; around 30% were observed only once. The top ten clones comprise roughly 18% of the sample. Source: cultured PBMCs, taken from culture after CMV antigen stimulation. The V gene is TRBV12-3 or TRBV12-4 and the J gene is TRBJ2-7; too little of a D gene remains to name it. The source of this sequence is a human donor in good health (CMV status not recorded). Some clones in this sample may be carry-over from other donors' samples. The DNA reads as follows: TGTGCCAACAGTTTGGGTCGGCTAGTCGACGAGCAGTACTTC. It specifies CANSLGRLVDEQYF.